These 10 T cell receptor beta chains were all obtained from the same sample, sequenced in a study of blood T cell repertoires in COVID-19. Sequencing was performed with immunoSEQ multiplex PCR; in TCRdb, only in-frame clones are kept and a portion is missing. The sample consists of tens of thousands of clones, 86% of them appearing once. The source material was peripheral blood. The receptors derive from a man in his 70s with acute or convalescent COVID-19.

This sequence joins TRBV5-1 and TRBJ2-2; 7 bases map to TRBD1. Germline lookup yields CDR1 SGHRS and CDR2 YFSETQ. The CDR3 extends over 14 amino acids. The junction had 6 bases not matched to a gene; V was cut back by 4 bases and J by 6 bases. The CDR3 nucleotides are TGCGCCAGCAGCCTGGACAGGTCCCCCGGGGAGCTGTTTTTT. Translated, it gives CASSLDRSPGELFF.

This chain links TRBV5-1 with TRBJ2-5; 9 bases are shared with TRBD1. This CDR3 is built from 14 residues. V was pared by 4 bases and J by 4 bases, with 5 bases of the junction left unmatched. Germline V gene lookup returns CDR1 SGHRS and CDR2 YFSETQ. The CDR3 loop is CASSLVGQGETQYF. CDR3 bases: TGCGCCAGCAGCCTGGTGGGACAGGGAGAGACCCAGTACTTC.

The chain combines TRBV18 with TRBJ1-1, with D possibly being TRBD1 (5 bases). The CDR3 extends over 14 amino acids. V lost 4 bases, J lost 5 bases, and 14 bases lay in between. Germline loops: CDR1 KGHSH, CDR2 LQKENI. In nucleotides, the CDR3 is TGTGCCAGCTCACTTCAGGGTGTGGAAACTGAAGCTTTCTTT. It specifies CASSLQGVETEAFF.

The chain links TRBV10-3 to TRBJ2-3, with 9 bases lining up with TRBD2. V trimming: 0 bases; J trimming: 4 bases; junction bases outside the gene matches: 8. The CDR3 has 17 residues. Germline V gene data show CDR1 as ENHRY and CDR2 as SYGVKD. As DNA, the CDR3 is TGTGCCATCAGTGAGTCGACTTGGGCGGGGGGGCCAGATACGCAGTATTTT. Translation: CAISESTWAGGPDTQYF.

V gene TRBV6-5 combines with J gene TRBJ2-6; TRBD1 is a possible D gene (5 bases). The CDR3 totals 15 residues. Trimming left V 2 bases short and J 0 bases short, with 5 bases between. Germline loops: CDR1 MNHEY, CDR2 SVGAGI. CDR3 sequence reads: CASSYRGSGANVLTF. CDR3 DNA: TGTGCCAGCAGTTACAGGGGCTCTGGGGCCAACGTCCTGACTTTC.

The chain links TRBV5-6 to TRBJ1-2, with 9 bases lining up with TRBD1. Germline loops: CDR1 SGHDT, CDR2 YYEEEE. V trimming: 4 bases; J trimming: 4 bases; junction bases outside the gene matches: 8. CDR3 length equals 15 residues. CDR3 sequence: CASSRTGGAGYGYTF. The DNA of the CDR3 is TGTGCCAGCAGCCGTACAGGGGGCGCCGGCTATGGCTACACCTTC.

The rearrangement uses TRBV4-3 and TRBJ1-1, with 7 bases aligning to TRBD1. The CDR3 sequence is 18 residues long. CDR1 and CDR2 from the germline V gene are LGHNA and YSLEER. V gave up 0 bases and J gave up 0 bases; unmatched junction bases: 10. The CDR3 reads CASSQEIGTATLNTEAFF. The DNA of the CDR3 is TGCGCCAGCAGCCAAGAGATCGGGACAGCAACCTTGAACACTGAAGCTTTCTTT.

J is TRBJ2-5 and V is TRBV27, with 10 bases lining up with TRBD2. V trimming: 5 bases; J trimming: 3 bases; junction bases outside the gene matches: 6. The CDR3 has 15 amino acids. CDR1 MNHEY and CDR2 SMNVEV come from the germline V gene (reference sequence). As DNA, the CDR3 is TGTGCCAGCAGTCCCCCCGGACTAGCGGAAGAGACCCAGTACTTC. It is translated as CASSPPGLAEETQYF.

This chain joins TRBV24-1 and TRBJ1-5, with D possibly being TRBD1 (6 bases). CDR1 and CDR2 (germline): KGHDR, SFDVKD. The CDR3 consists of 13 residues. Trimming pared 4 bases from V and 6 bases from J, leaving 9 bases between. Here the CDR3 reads CATSEQGFQPQHF. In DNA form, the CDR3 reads TGTGCCACCAGTGAACAGGGTTTTCAGCCCCAGCATTTT.

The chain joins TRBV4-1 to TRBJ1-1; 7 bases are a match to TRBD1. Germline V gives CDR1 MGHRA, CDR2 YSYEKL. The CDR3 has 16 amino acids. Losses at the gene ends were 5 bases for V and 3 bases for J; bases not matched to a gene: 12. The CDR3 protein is CASSTPKGQADTEAFF. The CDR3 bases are TGCGCCAGCAGCACCCCCAAAGGACAGGCGGACACTGAAGCTTTCTTT.